A selection of T cell receptor beta chains follows, all from one sample in a study of blood T cell repertoires in COVID-19. TCRdb's copy holds only in-frame clones and misses some; the assay was immunoSEQ multiplex PCR. In the table there are 220,000 or so clones, roughly 89% of which are singletons. Sample: PBMCs or T cells enriched from blood (not recorded which). The receptors originated from a woman in her forties who had recovered from COVID-19. Both conserved end residues are part of each CDR3. The D gene is left open where the match is weak. Part of the rows lack a size; the others show once, few, many or a class for expanded clones.

TRBJ2-5 NA TRBV28 TRBD2 CASSETSGGKETQYF TGTGCCAGCAGTGAGACTAGCGGGGGAAAAGAGACCCAGTACTTC
TRBJ2-7 NA TRBV27 TRBD1 CASRRTGGTYEQYF TGTGCCAGCAGGCGGACAGGGGGAACCTACGAGCAGTACTTC
TRBJ2-3 NA TRBV25-1 NA CASRRSGSRDTQYF TGTGCCAGCAGAAGGAGTGGATCGAGAGATACGCAGTATTTT
TRBJ1-4 NA TRBV5-4 NA CASSSVGGGNEKLFF TGTGCCAGCAGCTCGGTGGGAGGCGGTAACGAAAAACTGTTTTTT
TRBJ1-1 few TRBV6-1 NA CASSEPGLNAFF TGTGCCAGCAGTGAACCGGGATTGAACGCTTTCTTT
TRBJ1-6 NA TRBV9 TRBD1 CASSIQGQGNSPLHF TGTGCCAGCAGCATACAAGGACAGGGCAATTCACCCCTCCACTTT
TRBJ2-7 NA TRBV11-2 TRBD2 CASSFGFAGVAEQYF TGTGCCAGCAGCTTTGGATTTGCGGGAGTCGCCGAGCAGTACTTC
TRBJ2-1 NA TRBV19 TRBD2 CASRELTSGIIYEQFF TGTGCCAGTAGAGAACTAACTAGCGGGATTATCTATGAGCAGTTCTTC
TRBJ2-5 NA TRBV2 TRBD2 CASLYSGTSGTGETQYF TGTGCCAGCCTTTATTCCGGGACTAGCGGGACGGGGGAGACCCAGTACTTC
TRBJ2-1 NA TRBV12-3/TRBV12-4 TRBD2 CASSRAGGGEQFF TGTGCCAGCAGCCGCGCGGGAGGCGGTGAGCAGTTCTTC
TRBJ1-1 NA TRBV18 NA CASSPGAQMNTEAFF TGTGCCAGCTCACCAGGGGCCCAAATGAACACTGAAGCTTTCTTT
TRBJ2-1 NA TRBV11-2 NA CASSLPISYNEQFF TGTGCCAGCAGCTTACCCATCTCCTACAATGAGCAGTTCTTC
TRBJ2-7 NA TRBV11-2 TRBD1 CASSFGQDYEQYF TGTGCCAGCAGCTTTGGACAGGACTACGAGCAGTACTTC
TRBJ2-1 NA TRBV5-1 TRBD2 CASSTGLDEQFF TGCGCCAGCAGCACAGGACTAGATGAGCAGTTCTTC
TRBJ1-6 once TRBV6-2/TRBV6-3 NA CASSSRGNSPLHF TGTGCCAGCAGTTCCAGGGGAAATTCACCCCTCCACTTT
TRBJ1-4 NA TRBV19 NA CASSRYDEKLFF TGTGCCAGTTCCCGCTATGATGAAAAACTGTTTTTT
TRBJ2-1 NA TRBV5-1 TRBD1 CASSTDRAYNEQFF TGCGCCAGCAGCACGGACAGGGCCTACAATGAGCAGTTCTTC
TRBJ2-1 NA TRBV21-1 NA CASSKWGQGAFNEQFF NA
TRBJ2-3 NA TRBV19 NA CASRTTSFSTDTQYF TGTGCCAGTAGAACGACTAGTTTCAGCACAGATACGCAGTATTTT
TRBJ2-5 NA TRBV2 TRBD2 CASIPMGLAGGQETQYF TGTGCCAGCATACCGATGGGACTAGCGGGAGGGCAAGAGACCCAGTACTTC
TRBJ2-6 NA TRBV27 TRBD1 CASSLTKQGDRGQASGANVLTF TGTGCCAGCAGTTTAACAAAACAAGGGGACAGGGGGCAGGCATCTGGGGCCAACGTCCTGACTTTC
TRBJ2-1 NA TRBV10-2 TRBD2 CASRGLFRGNNEQFF TGCGCCAGCAGGGGACTATTTCGAGGGAACAATGAGCAGTTCTTC
TRBJ2-3 NA TRBV28 TRBD1 CASNGAGGADTQYF TGTGCCAGCAATGGTGCAGGGGGCGCAGATACGCAGTATTTT
TRBJ2-3 NA TRBV4-1 NA CASTSRAGDTQYF TGCGCCAGCACGAGCAGGGCCGGAGATACGCAGTATTTT
TRBJ2-1 NA TRBV19 NA CASRKSLSSYNEQFF TGTGCCAGTAGGAAGAGTTTGAGCTCCTACAATGAGCAGTTCTTC
TRBJ1-5 NA TRBV18 TRBD1 CASSPGQPTNQPQHF TGTGCCAGCTCCCCGGGACAGCCGACAAATCAGCCCCAGCATTTT
TRBJ1-1 NA TRBV19 TRBD1 CASRVHRGNTEAFF TGTGCCAGTAGGGTTCACAGGGGGAACACTGAAGCTTTCTTT
TRBJ1-2 NA TRBV7-3 TRBD1 CASSLFPGTGYGYTF TGTGCCAGCAGCTTATTCCCCGGGACAGGCTATGGCTACACCTTC
TRBJ2-1 NA TRBV3-1/TRBV3-2 TRBD2 CASSPSTSGGEQFF TGTGCCAGCAGTCCCTCCACTAGCGGAGGTGAGCAGTTCTTC
TRBJ2-7 NA TRBV13 TRBD2 CASSTALGLAGGRAYEQYF TGTGCCAGCAGCACAGCCCTAGGACTAGCGGGAGGGCGAGCCTACGAGCAGTACTTC
TRBJ1-4 NA TRBV7-9 NA CASSLGDRREKLFF TGTGCCAGCAGCTTAGGTGACAGGAGGGAAAAACTGTTTTTT
TRBJ1-3 NA TRBV18 TRBD1 CASSPNTGAGNTIYF TGTGCCAGCTCACCGAATACAGGGGCTGGAAACACCATATATTTT
TRBJ2-7 NA TRBV5-4 TRBD1 CASSYQDRSAYEQYF TGTGCCAGCAGCTACCAGGACAGGAGCGCCTACGAGCAGTACTTC
TRBJ1-2 NA TRBV27 NA CASSLLAPGGGIGYTF TGTGCCAGCAGTTTACTCGCTCCGGGCGGGGGGATCGGCTACACCTTC
TRBJ2-7 once TRBV27 NA CASSSHSSYEQYF TGTGCCAGCAGTTCCCATAGCTCCTACGAGCAGTACTTC
TRBJ2-5 NA TRBV27 NA CASSPRVGEAQYF TGTGCCAGCAGCCCCCGGGTAGGGGAGGCCCAGTACTTC
TRBJ2-1 NA TRBV6-5 TRBD1 CASRHRGYNEQFF TGTGCCAGCAGGCACAGGGGTTACAATGAGCAGTTCTTC
TRBJ2-6 once TRBV7-2 NA CASSLFLAAPGANVLTF TGTGCCAGCAGCTTGTTTCTGGCCGCCCCTGGGGCCAACGTCCTGACTTTC
TRBJ2-1 NA TRBV7-2 TRBD2 CASSGGLAGSYNEQFF TGTGCCAGCAGCGGGGGACTAGCGGGGTCCTATAATGAGCAGTTCTTC
TRBJ1-2 NA TRBV30 NA CAWSVLDSLRGGYTF TGTGCCTGGAGTGTACTTGATTCCCTCAGGGGTGGCTACACCTTC
TRBJ2-1 NA TRBV6-4 NA CASSLDRSSYNEQFF TGTGCCAGCAGTCTTGACAGAAGCTCCTACAATGAGCAGTTCTTC
TRBJ2-5 NA TRBV5-1 NA CASSLWAAQETQYF TGCGCCAGCAGCTTATGGGCAGCCCAAGAGACCCAGTACTTC
TRBJ2-2 once TRBV28 NA CASSPPSGTGELFF TGTGCCAGCAGTCCCCCCTCGGGCACCGGGGAGCTGTTTTTT
TRBJ2-3 NA TRBV18 TRBD2 CASSRMGLAGETDTQYF TGTGCCAGCTCCCGAATGGGACTAGCGGGAGAAACAGATACGCAGTATTTT
TRBJ2-1 NA TRBV11-2 NA CASSLLRGQFF TGTGCCAGCAGCTTACTTCGGGGGCAGTTCTTC